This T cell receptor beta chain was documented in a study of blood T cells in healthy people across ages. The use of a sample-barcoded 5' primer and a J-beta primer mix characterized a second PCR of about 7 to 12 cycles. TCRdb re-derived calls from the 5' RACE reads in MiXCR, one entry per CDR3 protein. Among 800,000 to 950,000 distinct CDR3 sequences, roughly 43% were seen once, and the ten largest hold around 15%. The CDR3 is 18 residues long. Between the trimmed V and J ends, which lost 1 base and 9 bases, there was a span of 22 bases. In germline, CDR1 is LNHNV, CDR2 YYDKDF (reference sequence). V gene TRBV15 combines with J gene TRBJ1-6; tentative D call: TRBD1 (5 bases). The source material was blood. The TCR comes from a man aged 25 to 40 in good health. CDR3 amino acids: CATSRASQKATVASPLHF. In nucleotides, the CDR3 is TGTGCCACCAGCAGAGCCTCCCAAAAGGCGACAGTTGCTTCACCCCTCCACTTT.